This T cell receptor beta chain was captured in a study of radiation and T cells in renal cell carcinoma. Across the study: Nephrectomy followed 15 Gy stereotactic body radiation by 4 weeks. Findings of the study overall: Baseline intratumoral clonotype presence is unknown without pretreatment biopsies. Top tumor clonotypes rose in blood 2 weeks post-radiation, then contracted.

Measured with immunoSEQ multiplex PCR; TCRdb has only the in-frame clones, and not every one. The data show about 150,000 clones, roughly 87% seen once. Trimming took 7 bases from V and 6 from J, leaving 13 bases between them. Per germline, CDR1 MNHNS and CDR2 SASEGT. CDR3 length: 12 amino acids. Time point noted: blood 2 weeks post-SBRT. Treatment described: 15 Gy SBRT to primary tumor, nephrectomy 4 weeks later. A remark on this clone: No antigen is known for it.

This receptor was obtained from a woman in her 50s with renal cell carcinoma. The specimen comprised blood, sampled from a patient whose treatment included radiotherapy and nephrectomy. J is TRBJ2-7 and V is TRBV6-1, with D tentatively TRBD1 (5 bases). The CDR3 nucleotides read TGTGCCAGCATCAATCAAGGGGCCGAGCAGTACTTC. This sequence encodes CASINQGAEQYF.